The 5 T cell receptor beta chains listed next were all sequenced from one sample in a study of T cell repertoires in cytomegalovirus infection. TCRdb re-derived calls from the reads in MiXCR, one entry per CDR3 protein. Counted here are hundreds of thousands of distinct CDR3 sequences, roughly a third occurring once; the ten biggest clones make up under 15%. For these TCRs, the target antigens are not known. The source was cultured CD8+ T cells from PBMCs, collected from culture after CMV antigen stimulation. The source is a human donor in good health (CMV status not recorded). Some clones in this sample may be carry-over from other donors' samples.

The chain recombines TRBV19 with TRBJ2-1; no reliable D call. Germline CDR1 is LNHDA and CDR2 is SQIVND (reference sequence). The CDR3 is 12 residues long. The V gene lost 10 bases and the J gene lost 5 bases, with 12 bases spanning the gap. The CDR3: CATRTPDNEQFF. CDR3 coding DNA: TGTGCCACCAGGACCCCGGACAATGAGCAGTTCTTC.

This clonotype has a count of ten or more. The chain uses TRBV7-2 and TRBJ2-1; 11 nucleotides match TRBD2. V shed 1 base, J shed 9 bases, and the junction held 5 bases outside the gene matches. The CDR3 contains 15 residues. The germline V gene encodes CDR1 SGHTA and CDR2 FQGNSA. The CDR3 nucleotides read TGTGCCAGCAGCTTAGTGTTAGCGGGGGGGCGTGAGCAGTTCTTC. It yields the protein CASSLVLAGGREQFF.

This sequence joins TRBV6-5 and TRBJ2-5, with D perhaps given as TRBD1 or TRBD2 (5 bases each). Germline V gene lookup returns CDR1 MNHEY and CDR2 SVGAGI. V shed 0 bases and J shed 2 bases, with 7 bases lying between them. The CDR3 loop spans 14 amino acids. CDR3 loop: CASSYSGEQETQYF. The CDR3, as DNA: TGTGCCAGCAGTTACTCGGGGGAACAAGAGACCCAGTACTTC.

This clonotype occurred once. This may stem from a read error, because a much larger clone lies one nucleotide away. The DNA for the CDR3 is TGTGCCAGCAGCTTAGAGCCGGGTGGCGCCAAAAACATTCAGTACTTC. Translated, it gives CASSLEPGGAKNIQYF. The chain carries TRBV7-6 and TRBJ2-4; D not certain. The CDR3 extends over 16 amino acids. V lost 1 base and J 1 base, leaving 11 bases between the germline ends. Germline CDR1 SGHVS, CDR2 FNYEAQ.

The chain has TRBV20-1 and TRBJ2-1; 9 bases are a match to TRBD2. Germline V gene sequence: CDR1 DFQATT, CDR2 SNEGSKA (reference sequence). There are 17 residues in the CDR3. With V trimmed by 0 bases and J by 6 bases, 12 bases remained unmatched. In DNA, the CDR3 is TGCAGTGCTAGAGACCCAATCGCGGGGGGGCAGTTCAATGAGCAGTTCTTC. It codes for CSARDPIAGGQFNEQFF.